These 4 T cell receptor beta chains were sequenced from one sample in a study of early stage breast cancer tumors. Clones were read by immunoSEQ multiplex PCR, and TCRdb kept only the in-frame ones, dropping some. The sample holds approximately 8,000 clones, roughly 80% seen once. Sequenced: normal breast tissue next to the tumor. Receptor source: a person aged 55 to 75 with breast cancer.

This chain joins TRBV19 and TRBJ2-3; D is uncertain. The V gene's germline CDR1 is LNHDA and CDR2 SQIVND (reference sequence). V lost 3 bases, J lost 2 bases, and 0 bases lay in between. The CDR3 totals 11 residues. In DNA, the CDR3 is TGTGCCAGTAGTATCACAGATACGCAGTATTTT. Amino acids: CASSITDTQYF.

The chain carries TRBV4-1 and TRBJ1-2; D is unclear. Germline-derived CDR1 and CDR2 are MGHRA and YSYEKL. The germline V and J ends were trimmed by 0 bases and 8 bases, with 16 bases remaining between them. The CDR3 has 15 amino acids. CDR3 bases: TGCGCCAGCAGCCAAGATCAACGAGGACGCCAGGGCTACACCTTC. Translation: CASSQDQRGRQGYTF.

J is TRBJ2-7 and V is TRBV27, with 7 bases fitting TRBD1. The germline V gene encodes CDR1 MNHEY and CDR2 SMNVEV (reference sequence). CDR3 length: 16 residues. The junction had 6 bases not matched to a gene; V was cut back by 0 bases and J by 1 base. In DNA, the CDR3 is TGTGCCAGCAGTTTATCACTGGGGACAGTGTCCTACGAGCAGTACTTC. Encoded protein: CASSLSLGTVSYEQYF.

This clone rates as medium-sized. The gene calls are TRBV5-1 and TRBJ2-7; D possibly corresponds to TRBD2 (6 bases). Germline assignment: CDR1 SGHRS and CDR2 YFSETQ. The germline V and J ends were trimmed by 3 bases and 6 bases, with 16 bases remaining between them. The CDR3 has 14 amino acids. CDR3 protein: CASSSRTTAGEQYF. The CDR3 DNA sequence: TGCGCCAGCAGCTCTCGGACTACCGCCGGCGAGCAGTACTTC.